This TCR beta chain was identified in a study of control samples from healthy donors and cancer patients. Sequencing used immunoSEQ multiplex PCR; TCRdb keeps in-frame clones, though not all of them. This table holds about 65,000 clones, just over 90% found once. The V and J ends lost 4 bases and 0 bases, in that order; junction bases with no gene match: 4. This CDR3 is 15 amino acids long. Germline CDR1 reads SNHLY; CDR2 reads FYNNEI. A word on this clone: This specimen includes other DNA sequences encoding the same CDR3.

V is TRBV2 and J is TRBJ1-1, with 8 bases lining up with TRBD1. The TCR originated in a woman between 45 and 65 years old with colorectal cancer. The sample consisted of PBMCs. Here the CDR3 reads CASSGQGALNTEAFF. DNA of the CDR3: TGTGCCAGCAGTGGTCAGGGGGCCCTGAACACTGAAGCTTTCTTT.